The TCR beta chain described here comes from a study of cytomegalovirus exposure and HLA in healthy donors. At the level of the study: Falling in the Caucasian-associated ancestry cluster were 81% of 300 to 500 genotyped donors.

Details on this clone: Its antigen is not identified.

Overall study results and limits: Researchers reported in a later analysis that a missense DCLRE1C variant was tied to TCR beta V- and J-gene trimming.

This PCR relied on a set of 60 Vbeta primers and 13 Jbeta primers. Libraries were prepared by immunoSEQ multiplex PCR; TCRdb keeps only in-frame clonotypes and omits some of them. The data hold about 140,000 clones, with 70% to 80% observed a single time. The V and J ends lost 2 bases and 5 bases, in that order; junction bases with no gene match: 5. Germline CDR1 is SGHRS and CDR2 is YFSETQ. CDR3 length: 15 amino acids. This receptor was taken from a female donor in good health and CMV-seronegative. The chain carries TRBV5-1 and TRBJ2-2; 8 bases map to TRBD1. The sequenced material came from PBMCs. CDR3 bases: TGCGCCAGCAGCTTCGACAGGGGAAGGACCGGGGAGCTGTTTTTT. It codes for CASSFDRGRTGELFF.